This entry features one T cell receptor beta chain sequence. It lacks a known antigen. No much larger clonotype is one base removed from it; base qualities were not supplied. Rearranged CDR3 beta regions were amplified from genomic DNA with multiplex V and J primers using the immunoSEQ TRB Survey service. To keep sequencing depth the same across samples, survey-level depth of up to 500,000 reads per sample was applied. The libraries were purified and pooled, then sequenced using Illumina technology. For the original study's pipeline: Productive clonality, sample overlap, pairwise scatters, CDR3 beta length, V/D/J gene usage and productiveness were assessed with immunoSEQ online tools. Calculated diversity was the number of unique rearrangements divided by total templates times 100; Shannon and Simpson indices were also computed. Principal component analysis used the R prcomp function and ggbiplot package on Z-score normalized data. Blood-rectal clonal overlap within each subject was quantified with Morisita's index. Held by TCRdb, this immuneACCESS table contains in-frame sequences only and omits some clones. Under half of the omission traces to an unresolved V gene where checked; the cause of the rest is unknown. The V and J calls and clone size are taken from that table; D and trimming were inferred from the DNA. The sample data list about 32,000 clones, and about four fifths of these were observed just once. The ten largest make up approximately 4% of the sample.

Before the diagnostic colonoscopy, none of the ulcerative colitis patients had been given any immunosuppressive medication. Blood was sampled at the time of the colonoscopy. The Wizard kit (Promega) was used to extract genomic DNA from the blood and intestinal samples. This sample was included in a study of pediatric ulcerative colitis (dated by TCRdb to about 2019). Study-level background: Of the ulcerative colitis patients, seven had pancolitis and two had left-sided colitis, and histology in every patient was consistent with ulcerative colitis. From fewer than ten newly diagnosed, treatment-naive pediatric ulcerative colitis patients and a few non-IBD control children, paired blood and rectal samples were collected. Using the Pediatric Ulcerative Colitis Activity Index, a couple of patients were classed as having mild disease, four as having moderate disease and three as having acute severe colitis. Paper-wide results and their limitations: For technical reasons, the blood samples of a couple of patients yielded substantially fewer templates, so those samples were excluded from the blood-rectal overlap analysis. A couple of rectal CDR3 clonotypes turned up in every ulcerative colitis patient but in none of the controls. Because repertoires came from total lymphocyte DNA, patterns in rare subsets such as regulatory T cells may not be reflected. Rectal repertoire features separated controls, mild-moderate and acute severe colitis patients; acute severe colitis showed reduced rectal diversity due to clonal expansions. Only four individuals were included in the healthy control group, which was small. Clonal overlap between a subject's own blood and rectum was significantly greater in ulcerative colitis patients than in controls, which suggests more T cell trafficking to inflamed tissue.

The cysteine opens and the phenylalanine closes a CDR3 of 20 amino acids. The read is trimmed to its CDR3 DNA, 60 bases read in frame from base 1. CDR1 KGHSH and CDR2 LQKENI are derived from the germline V gene. Deletion took 5 bases off V and 6 bases off J, with a span of 32 bases between the germline ends. The chain links TRBV18 with TRBJ2-1, with the D gene not confidently named. The sample taken for sequencing was blood. This receptor was obtained from a boy younger than 18 with severe ulcerative colitis. The DNA sequence is TGTGCCAGCTCATCCTACCCCCCTGGAACAGCCTCGGCCGGTCTCAATGAGCAGTTCTTC. Its translation reads: CASSSYPPGTASAGLNEQFF.